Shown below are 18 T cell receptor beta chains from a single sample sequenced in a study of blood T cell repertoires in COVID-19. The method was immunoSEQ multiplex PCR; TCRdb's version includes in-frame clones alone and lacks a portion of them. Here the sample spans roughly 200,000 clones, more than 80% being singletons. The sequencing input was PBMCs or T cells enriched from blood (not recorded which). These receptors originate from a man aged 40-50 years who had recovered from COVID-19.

CDR3 region: CAWSKIEKAFF. The CDR3 DNA is TGTGCCTGGAGTAAAATAGAAAAAGCTTTCTTT. The V call is TRBV30, the J call TRBJ1-1; D is ambiguous. Germline-derived CDR1 and CDR2 are GTSNPN and SVGIG (reference sequence). CDR3 length equals 11 residues. The V end lost 2 bases, the J end lost 9 bases, and 10 bases lay between the germline ends.

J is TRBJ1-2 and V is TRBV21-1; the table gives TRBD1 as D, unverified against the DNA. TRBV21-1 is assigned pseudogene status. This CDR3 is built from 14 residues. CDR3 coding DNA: TGTGCCAGCAGCAAAGTGAATTACAGGAATGGCTACACCTTC. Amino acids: CASSKVNYRNGYTF.

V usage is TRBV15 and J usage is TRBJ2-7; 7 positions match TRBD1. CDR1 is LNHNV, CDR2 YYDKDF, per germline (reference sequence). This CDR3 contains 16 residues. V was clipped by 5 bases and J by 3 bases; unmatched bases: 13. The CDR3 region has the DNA TGTGCCACCAGCGGGCCCTCGGGACAGTATCGCTACGAGCAGTACTTC. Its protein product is CATSGPSGQYRYEQYF.

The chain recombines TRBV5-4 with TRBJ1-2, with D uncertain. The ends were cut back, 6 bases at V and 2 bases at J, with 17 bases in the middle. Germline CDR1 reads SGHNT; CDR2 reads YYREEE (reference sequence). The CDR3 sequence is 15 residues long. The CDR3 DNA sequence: TGTGCCAGCACCCCCGTGCAGGAACGAAACTATGGCTACACCTTC. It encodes CASTPVQERNYGYTF.

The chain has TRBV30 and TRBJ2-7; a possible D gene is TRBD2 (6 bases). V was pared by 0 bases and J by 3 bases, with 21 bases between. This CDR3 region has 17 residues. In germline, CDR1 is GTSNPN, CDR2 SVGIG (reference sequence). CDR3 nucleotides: TGTGCCTGGAGTGTTGGGGTGATAGCGGCTACCGTCTACGAGCAGTACTTC. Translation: CAWSVGVIAATVYEQYF.

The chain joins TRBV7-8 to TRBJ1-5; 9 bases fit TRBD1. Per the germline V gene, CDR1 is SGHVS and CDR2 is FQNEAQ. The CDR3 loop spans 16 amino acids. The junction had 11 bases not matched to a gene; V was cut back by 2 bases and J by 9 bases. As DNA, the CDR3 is TGTGCCAGCAGCTTACCCCTATGGACAGGGGATCTGCCCCAGCATTTT. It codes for CASSLPLWTGDLPQHF.

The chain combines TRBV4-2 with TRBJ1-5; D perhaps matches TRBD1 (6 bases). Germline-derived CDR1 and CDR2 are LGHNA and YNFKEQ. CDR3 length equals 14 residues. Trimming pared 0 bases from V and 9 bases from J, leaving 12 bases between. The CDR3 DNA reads TGTGCCAGCAGCCAAGACGGGGGGCCATCGCCCCAGCATTTT. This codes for CASSQDGGPSPQHF.

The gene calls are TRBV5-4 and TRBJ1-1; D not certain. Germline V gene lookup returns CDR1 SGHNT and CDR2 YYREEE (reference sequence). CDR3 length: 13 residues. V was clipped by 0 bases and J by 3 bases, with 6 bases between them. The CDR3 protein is CASSLDSHTEAFF. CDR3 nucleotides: TGTGCCAGCAGCTTGGACAGCCACACTGAAGCTTTCTTT.

The CDR3 bases are TGTGCCAGCAGCTTAGCCGGGACTAGCGGGCCTCAAGAGACCCAGTACTTC. Encoded protein: CASSLAGTSGPQETQYF. The rearrangement uses TRBV7-9 and TRBJ2-5; TRBD2 matches at 12 bases. The CDR3 covers 17 residues. The trim removed 0 bases at V and 2 bases at J, leaving 4 bases unmatched. CDR1 and CDR2 (germline): SEHNR, FQNEAQ (reference sequence).

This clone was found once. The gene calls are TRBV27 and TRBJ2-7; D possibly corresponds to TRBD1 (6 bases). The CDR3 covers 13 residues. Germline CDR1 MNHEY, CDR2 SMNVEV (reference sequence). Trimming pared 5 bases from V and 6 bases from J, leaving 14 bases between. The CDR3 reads CASSTQTGTEQYF. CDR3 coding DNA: TGTGCCAGCAGTACCCAAACAGGGACCGAGCAGTACTTC.

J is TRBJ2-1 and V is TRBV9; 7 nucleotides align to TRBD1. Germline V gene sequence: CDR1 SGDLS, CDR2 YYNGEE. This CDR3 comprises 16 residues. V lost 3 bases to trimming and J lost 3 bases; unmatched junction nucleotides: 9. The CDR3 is CASSATGATGYNEQFF. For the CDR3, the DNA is TGTGCCAGCAGCGCTACAGGGGCGACCGGCTACAATGAGCAGTTCTTC.

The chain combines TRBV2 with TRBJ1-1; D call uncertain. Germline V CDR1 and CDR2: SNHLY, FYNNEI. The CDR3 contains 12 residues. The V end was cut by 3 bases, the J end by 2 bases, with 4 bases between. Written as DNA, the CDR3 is TGTGCCAGCAGTGACAGTAACACTGAAGCTTTCTTT. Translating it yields CASSDSNTEAFF.

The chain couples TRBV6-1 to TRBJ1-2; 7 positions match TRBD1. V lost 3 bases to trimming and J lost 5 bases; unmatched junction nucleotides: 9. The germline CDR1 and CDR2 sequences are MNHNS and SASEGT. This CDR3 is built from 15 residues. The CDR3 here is CASSDPFKGQYGYTF. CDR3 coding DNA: TGTGCCAGCAGTGACCCATTTAAGGGACAGTATGGCTACACCTTC.

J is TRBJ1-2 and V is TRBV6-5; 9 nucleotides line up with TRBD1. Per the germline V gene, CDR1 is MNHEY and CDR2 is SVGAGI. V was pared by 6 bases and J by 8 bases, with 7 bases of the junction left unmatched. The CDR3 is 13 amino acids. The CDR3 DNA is TGTGCCAGCAGAAAGAACAGGGGGCAAGGCTACACCTTC. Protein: CASRKNRGQGYTF.

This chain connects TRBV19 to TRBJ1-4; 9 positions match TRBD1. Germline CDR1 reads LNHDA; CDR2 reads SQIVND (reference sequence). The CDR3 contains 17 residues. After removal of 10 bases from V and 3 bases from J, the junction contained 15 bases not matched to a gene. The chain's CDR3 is CATSETGGGLANEKLFF. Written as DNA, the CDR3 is TGTGCCACGTCTGAAACAGGGGGCGGTTTGGCTAATGAAAAACTGTTTTTT.

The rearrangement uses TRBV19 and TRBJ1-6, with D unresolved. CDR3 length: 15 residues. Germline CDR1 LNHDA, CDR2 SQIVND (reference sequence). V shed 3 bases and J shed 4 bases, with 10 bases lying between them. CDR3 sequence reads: CASSITENYNSPLHF. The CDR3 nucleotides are TGTGCCAGTAGTATTACAGAGAATTATAATTCACCCCTCCACTTT.

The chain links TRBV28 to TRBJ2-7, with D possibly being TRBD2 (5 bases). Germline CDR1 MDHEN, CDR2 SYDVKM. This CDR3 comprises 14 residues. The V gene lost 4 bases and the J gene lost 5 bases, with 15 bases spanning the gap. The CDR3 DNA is TGTGCCAGCAGTTCCTTAGCGCAACCCAACGAGCAGTACTTC. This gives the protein CASSSLAQPNEQYF.

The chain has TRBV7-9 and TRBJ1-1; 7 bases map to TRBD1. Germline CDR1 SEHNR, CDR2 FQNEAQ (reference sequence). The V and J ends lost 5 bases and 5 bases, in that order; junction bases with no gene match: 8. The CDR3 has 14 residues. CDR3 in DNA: TGTGCCAGCAGCCTTTCAGGGGGAATAACTGAAGCTTTCTTT. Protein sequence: CASSLSGGITEAFF. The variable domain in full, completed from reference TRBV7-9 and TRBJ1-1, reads DTGVSQNPRHKITKRGQNVTFRCDPISEHNRLYWYRQTLGQGPEFLTYFQNEAQLEKSRLLSDRFSAERPKGSFSTLEIQRTEQGDSAMYLCASSLSGGITEAFFGQGTRLTVV.